This T cell receptor (beta chain) was sequenced during a study of blood T cell repertoires in COVID-19. Study overall: COVID-19 samples collected from the United States, Italy and Spain covered acute and convalescent phases.

The data were produced by immunoSEQ multiplex PCR, yet TCRdb's version contains in-frame clones alone and is incomplete. Among 140,000 to 150,000 clones, around 79% were seen once, and the ten largest hold 8.6%. The V and J ends lost 3 bases and 2 bases respectively, with 14 bases between them. CDR3 size: 15 residues. Per the germline V gene, CDR1 is LNHDA and CDR2 is SQIVND (reference sequence). The source is a man aged 45-65 years with active or convalescent COVID-19. The chain has TRBV19 and TRBJ2-7; perhaps TRBD1 as D (8 bases). Source material: peripheral blood. Here the CDR3 DNA reads TGTGCCAGTAGTATTCAGGGGGCGGGAGCCTACGAGCAGTACTTC. Translation gives CASSIQGAGAYEQYF.